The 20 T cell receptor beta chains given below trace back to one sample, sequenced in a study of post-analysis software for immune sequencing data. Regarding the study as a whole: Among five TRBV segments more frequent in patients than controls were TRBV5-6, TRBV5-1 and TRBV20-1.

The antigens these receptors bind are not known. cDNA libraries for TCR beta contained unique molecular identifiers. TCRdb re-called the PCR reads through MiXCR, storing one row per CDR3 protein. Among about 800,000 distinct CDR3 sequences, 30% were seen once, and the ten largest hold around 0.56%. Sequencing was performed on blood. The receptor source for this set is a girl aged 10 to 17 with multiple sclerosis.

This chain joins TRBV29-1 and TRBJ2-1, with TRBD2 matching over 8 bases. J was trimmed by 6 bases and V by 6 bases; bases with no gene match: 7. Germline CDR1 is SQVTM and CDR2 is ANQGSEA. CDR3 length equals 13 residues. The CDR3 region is CSVGSGRGNEQFF. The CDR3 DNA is TGCAGCGTCGGGAGCGGGAGAGGCAATGAGCAGTTCTTC.

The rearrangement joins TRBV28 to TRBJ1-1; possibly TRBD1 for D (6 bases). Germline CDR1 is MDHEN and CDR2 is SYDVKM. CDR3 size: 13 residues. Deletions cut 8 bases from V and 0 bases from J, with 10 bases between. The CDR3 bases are TGTGCCAGCCAAACAGGGCTGAACACTGAAGCTTTCTTT. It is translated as CASQTGLNTEAFF.

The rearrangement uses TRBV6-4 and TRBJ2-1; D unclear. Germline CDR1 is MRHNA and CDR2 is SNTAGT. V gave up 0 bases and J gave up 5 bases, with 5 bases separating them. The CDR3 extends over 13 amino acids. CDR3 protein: CASSDSPHNEQFF. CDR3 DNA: TGTGCCAGCAGTGACTCCCCCCACAATGAGCAGTTCTTC.

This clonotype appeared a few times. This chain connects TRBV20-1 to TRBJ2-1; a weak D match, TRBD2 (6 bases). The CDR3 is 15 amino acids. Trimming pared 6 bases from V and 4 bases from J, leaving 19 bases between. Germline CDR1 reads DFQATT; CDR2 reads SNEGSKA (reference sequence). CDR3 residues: CSATQTSRVYNEQFF. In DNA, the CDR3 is TGCAGTGCCACCCAAACTAGCCGGGTTTACAATGAGCAGTTCTTC.

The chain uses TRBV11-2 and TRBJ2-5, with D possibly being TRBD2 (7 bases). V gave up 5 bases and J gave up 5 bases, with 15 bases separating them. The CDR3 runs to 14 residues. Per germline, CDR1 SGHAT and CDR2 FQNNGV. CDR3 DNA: TGTGCCAGCAGCCAAGGGGGGGGCCACGAGACCCAGTACTTC. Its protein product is CASSQGGGHETQYF.

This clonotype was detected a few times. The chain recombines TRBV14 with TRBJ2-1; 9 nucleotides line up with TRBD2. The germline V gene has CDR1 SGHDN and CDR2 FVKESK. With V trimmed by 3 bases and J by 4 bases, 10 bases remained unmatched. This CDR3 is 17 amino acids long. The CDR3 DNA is TGTGCCAGCAGCCAGTGGCTAGCGGGAAAGTCGTACAATGAGCAGTTCTTC. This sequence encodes CASSQWLAGKSYNEQFF.

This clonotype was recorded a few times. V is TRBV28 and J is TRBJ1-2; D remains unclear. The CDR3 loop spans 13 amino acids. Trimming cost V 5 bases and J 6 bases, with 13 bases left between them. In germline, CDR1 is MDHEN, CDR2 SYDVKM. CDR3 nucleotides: TGTGCCAGCAGTCCTAGGAGGAGGAATGGCTACACCTTC. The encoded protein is CASSPRRRNGYTF.

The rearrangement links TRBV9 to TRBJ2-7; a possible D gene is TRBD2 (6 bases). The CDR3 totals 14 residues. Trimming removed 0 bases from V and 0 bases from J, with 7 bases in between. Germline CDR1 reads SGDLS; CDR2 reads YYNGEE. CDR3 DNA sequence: TGTGCCAGCAGCGTAGACGGGAGCTCCTACGAGCAGTACTTC. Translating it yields CASSVDGSSYEQYF.

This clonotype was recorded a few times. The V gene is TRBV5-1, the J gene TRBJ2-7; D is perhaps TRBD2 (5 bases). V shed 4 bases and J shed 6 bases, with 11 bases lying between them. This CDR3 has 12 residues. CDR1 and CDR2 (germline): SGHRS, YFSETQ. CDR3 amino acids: CASSLTSSEQYF. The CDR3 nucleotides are TGCGCCAGCAGCCTAACTAGTAGCGAGCAGTACTTC.

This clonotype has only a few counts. The CDR3 is CAINRDSYNEQFF. In nucleotides, the CDR3 is TGTGCCATCAACCGGGACTCTTACAATGAGCAGTTCTTC. The V gene is TRBV10-3, the J gene TRBJ2-1, with a possible D match to TRBD2 (6 bases). The CDR3 is 13 amino acids. Trimming took off 7 bases at V and 4 bases at J, with 11 bases between the two ends. Looked up from germline, CDR1 is ENHRY and CDR2 is SYGVKD.

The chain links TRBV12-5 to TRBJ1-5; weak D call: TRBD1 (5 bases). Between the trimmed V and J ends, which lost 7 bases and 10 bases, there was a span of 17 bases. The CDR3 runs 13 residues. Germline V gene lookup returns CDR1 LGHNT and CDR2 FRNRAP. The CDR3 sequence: CASARNSGDPQHF. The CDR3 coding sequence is TGTGCTAGTGCCCGGAATTCGGGGGATCCCCAGCATTTT. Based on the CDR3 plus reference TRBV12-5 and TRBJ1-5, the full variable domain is DARVTQTPRHKVTEMGQEVTMRCQPILGHNTVFWYRQTMMQGLELLAYFRNRAPLDDSGMPKDRFSAEMPDATLATLKIQPSEPRDSAVYFCASARNSGDPQHFGDGTRLSIL.

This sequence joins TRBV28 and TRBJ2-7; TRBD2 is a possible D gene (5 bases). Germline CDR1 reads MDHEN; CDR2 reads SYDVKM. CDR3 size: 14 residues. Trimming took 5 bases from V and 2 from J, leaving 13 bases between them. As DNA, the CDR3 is TGTGCCAGCAGTAATAGCGACTTAACCTACGAGCAGTACTTC. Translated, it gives CASSNSDLTYEQYF.

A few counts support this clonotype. The CDR3 DNA reads TGCAGTGCTAGTGTTGGGACATTAAGCAATCAGCCCCAGCATTTT. It yields the protein CSASVGTLSNQPQHF. V and J are TRBV20-1 and TRBJ1-5, with TRBD1 as a possible D gene (6 bases). The CDR3 loop spans 15 amino acids. V lost 3 bases and J 1 base, leaving 13 bases between the germline ends. The germline V gene encodes CDR1 DFQATT and CDR2 SNEGSKA (reference sequence).

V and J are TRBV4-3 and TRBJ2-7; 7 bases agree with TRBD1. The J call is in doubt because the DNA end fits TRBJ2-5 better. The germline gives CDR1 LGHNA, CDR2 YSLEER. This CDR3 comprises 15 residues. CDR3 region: CASSQSETGQETQYF. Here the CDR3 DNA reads TGCGCCAGCAGCCAATCGGAGACAGGGCAAGAGACCCAGTACTTC.

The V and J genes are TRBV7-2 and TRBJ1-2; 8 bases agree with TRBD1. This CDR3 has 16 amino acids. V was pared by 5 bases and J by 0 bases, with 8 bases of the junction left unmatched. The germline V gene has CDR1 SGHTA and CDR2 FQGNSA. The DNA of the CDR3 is TGTGCCAGCAGCCACCGGACAGGGACGACTAACTATGGCTACACCTTC. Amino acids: CASSHRTGTTNYGYTF.

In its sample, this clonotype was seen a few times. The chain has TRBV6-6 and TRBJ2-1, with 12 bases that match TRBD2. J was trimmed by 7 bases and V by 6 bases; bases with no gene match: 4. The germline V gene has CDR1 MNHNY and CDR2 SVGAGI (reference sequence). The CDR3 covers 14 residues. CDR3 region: CASRNGLAGNEQFF. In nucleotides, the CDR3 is TGTGCCAGCAGGAATGGACTAGCGGGAAATGAGCAGTTCTTC.

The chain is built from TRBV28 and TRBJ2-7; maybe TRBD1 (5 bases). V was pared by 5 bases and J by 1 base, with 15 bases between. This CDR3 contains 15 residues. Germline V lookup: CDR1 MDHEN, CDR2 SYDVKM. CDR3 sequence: CASSPTGMGSYEQYF. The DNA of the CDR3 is TGTGCCAGCAGTCCCACAGGAATGGGTTCCTACGAGCAGTACTTC.

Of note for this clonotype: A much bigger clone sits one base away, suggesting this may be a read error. The DNA for the CDR3 is TGTGCCAGCAGCGTCGGGACAGGGGACTACGAGCAGTACTTC. Amino acid sequence: CASSVGTGDYEQYF. The chain joins TRBV7-9 to TRBJ2-7; 10 bases agree with TRBD1. The germline CDR1 and CDR2 sequences are SEHNR and FQNEAQ (reference sequence). CDR3 length: 14 amino acids. Trimming removed 5 bases from V and 3 bases from J; junction bases left unmatched: 4.

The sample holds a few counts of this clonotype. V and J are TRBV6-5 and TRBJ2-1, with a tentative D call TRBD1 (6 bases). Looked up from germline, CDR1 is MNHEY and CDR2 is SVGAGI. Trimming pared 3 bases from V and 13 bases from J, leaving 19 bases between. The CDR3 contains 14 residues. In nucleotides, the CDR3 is TGTGCCAGCAGTTATGTTCGGCAGCAGGGGACCCAGTTCTTC. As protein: CASSYVRQQGTQFF.

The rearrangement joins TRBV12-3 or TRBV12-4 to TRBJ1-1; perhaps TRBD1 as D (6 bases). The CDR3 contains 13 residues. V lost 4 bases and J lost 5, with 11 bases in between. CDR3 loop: CASSWLGQTEAFF. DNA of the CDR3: TGTGCCAGCAGTTGGTTAGGACAGACTGAAGCTTTCTTT.